This is a list of T cell receptor beta chains from one sample in a study of blood T cell repertoires in COVID-19. Produced via immunoSEQ multiplex PCR; TCRdb's table is partial and in-frame only. This table has about 240,000 clones, roughly nine tenths appearing once. Sequencing was performed on peripheral blood. All receptors come from a man aged 55-75 years who had recovered from COVID-19. CDR3s include the opening cysteine and the closing phenylalanine or tryptophan. The D gene is left open where the match is weak.

J gene: TRBJ1-2; V gene: TRBV21-1; D gene: .; CDR3 protein: CASGFPTGPYQGYTF; CDR3 DNA: TGTGCCAGCGGGTTCCCGACAGGGCCGTATCAGGGCTACACCTTC
J gene: TRBJ1-2; V gene: TRBV6-5; D gene: .; CDR3 protein: CASGRSGQNYGYTF; CDR3 DNA: TGTGCCAGCGGAAGATCAGGACAGAACTATGGCTACACCTTC
J gene: TRBJ2-7; V gene: TRBV7-9; D gene: TRBD1; CDR3 protein: CASSPRQGAREEQYF; CDR3 DNA: TGTGCCAGCAGCCCCAGACAGGGGGCGCGAGAAGAGCAGTACTTC
J gene: TRBJ2-1; V gene: TRBV5-1; D gene: .; CDR3 protein: CASSPRGRPNEQFF; CDR3 DNA: TGCGCCAGCAGCCCGCGGGGGCGACCCAATGAGCAGTTCTTC
J gene: TRBJ2-6; V gene: TRBV4-2; D gene: TRBD1; CDR3 protein: CASSQVSGQVSGANVLTF; CDR3 DNA: TGTGCCAGCAGCCAAGTCTCGGGACAGGTCTCTGGGGCCAACGTCCTGACTTTC
J gene: TRBJ2-3; V gene: TRBV18; D gene: TRBD2; CDR3 protein: CASSPARSPTSGGATDTQYF; CDR3 DNA: TGTGCCAGCTCACCCGCCCGCTCGCCGACTAGCGGGGGCGCCACAGATACGCAGTATTTT
J gene: TRBJ2-3; V gene: TRBV5-8; D gene: TRBD1; CDR3 protein: CASSYSDRGIDTQYF; CDR3 DNA: TGTGCCAGCAGCTATTCTGACAGGGGTATTGATACGCAGTATTTT
J gene: TRBJ2-7; V gene: TRBV5-4; D gene: .; CDR3 protein: CASSSTGTFSYEQYF; CDR3 DNA: TGTGCCAGCAGCTCGACCGGGACATTCTCCTACGAGCAGTACTTC
J gene: TRBJ2-1; V gene: TRBV10-3; D gene: TRBD1; CDR3 protein: CATRMGQNNEQFF; CDR3 DNA: TGTGCCACCCGAATGGGACAGAACAATGAGCAGTTCTTC
J gene: TRBJ2-5; V gene: TRBV7-9; D gene: TRBD1; CDR3 protein: CASSLDPGQGRETQYF; CDR3 DNA: TGTGCCAGCAGCTTAGACCCGGGACAGGGACGAGAGACCCAGTACTTC
J gene: TRBJ1-2; V gene: TRBV9; D gene: .; CDR3 protein: CASSVSAGYGYTF; CDR3 DNA: TGTGCCAGCAGCGTTTCGGCAGGCTATGGCTACACCTTC
J gene: TRBJ2-7; V gene: TRBV18; D gene: TRBD2; CDR3 protein: CASSPIGTSGGGFYEQYF; CDR3 DNA: TGTGCCAGCTCACCGATTGGGACTAGCGGGGGGGGATTCTACGAGCAGTACTTC
J gene: TRBJ1-1; V gene: TRBV10-3; D gene: .; CDR3 protein: CAISGREPNTEAFF; CDR3 DNA: TGTGCCATCAGTGGAAGGGAGCCGAACACTGAAGCTTTCTTT
J gene: TRBJ2-2; V gene: TRBV5-4; D gene: .; CDR3 protein: CASPDSYTGELFF; CDR3 DNA: TGTGCCAGCCCGGACAGTTACACCGGGGAGCTGTTTTTT
J gene: TRBJ1-5; V gene: TRBV30; D gene: TRBD1; CDR3 protein: CASRPGGDQPQHF; CDR3 DNA: TGTGCCTCTCGTCCAGGGGGCGATCAGCCCCAGCATTTT
J gene: TRBJ1-2; V gene: TRBV3-1/TRBV3-2; D gene: TRBD1; CDR3 protein: CASSHRTGEGYTF; CDR3 DNA: TGTGCCAGCAGCCACCGAACAGGGGAGGGCTACACCTTC
J gene: TRBJ2-1; V gene: TRBV9; D gene: .; CDR3 protein: CASSVDLAGIANEQFF; CDR3 DNA: TGTGCCAGCAGCGTAGACCTAGCTGGTATTGCCAATGAGCAGTTCTTC